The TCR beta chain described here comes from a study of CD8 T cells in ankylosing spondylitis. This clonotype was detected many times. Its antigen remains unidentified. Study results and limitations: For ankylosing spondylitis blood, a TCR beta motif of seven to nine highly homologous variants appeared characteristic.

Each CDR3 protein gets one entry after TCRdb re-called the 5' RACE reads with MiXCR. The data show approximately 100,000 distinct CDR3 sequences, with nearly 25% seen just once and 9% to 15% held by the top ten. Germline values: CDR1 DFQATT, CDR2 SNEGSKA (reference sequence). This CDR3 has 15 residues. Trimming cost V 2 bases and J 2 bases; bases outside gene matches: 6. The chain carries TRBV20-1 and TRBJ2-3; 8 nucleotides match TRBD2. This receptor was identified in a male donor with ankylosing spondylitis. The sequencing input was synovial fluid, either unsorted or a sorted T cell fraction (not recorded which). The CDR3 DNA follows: TGCAGTGCTAGATCTATTAGCGGGAACACAGATACGCAGTATTTT. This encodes CSARSISGNTDTQYF.